What follows is one T cell receptor beta chain and its context. The record originates from a study of blood T cell repertoires in COVID-19. Sequencing was performed with immunoSEQ multiplex PCR; in TCRdb, only in-frame clones are kept and a portion is missing. The sample yields over 80,000 clones, approximately 90% seen once. This CDR3 spans 12 amino acids. Looked up from germline, CDR1 is SGDLS and CDR2 is YYNGEE. Trimming took 2 bases from V and 5 from J, leaving 4 bases between them. Sequences were obtained from peripheral blood. The chain has TRBV9 and TRBJ2-2; no firm D call. This sequence originates from a man in his forties or fifties with acute or convalescent COVID-19. CDR3 sequence reads: CASSVETGELFF. As DNA, the CDR3 is TGTGCCAGCAGCGTGGAGACCGGGGAGCTGTTTTTT.